Listed below are T cell receptor beta chains from one sample, sequenced in a study of shared clonotypes between healthy human individuals. The assay was immunoSEQ multiplex PCR, and TCRdb's table has in-frame clones only and misses some. The sample has 500,000 or so clones; about 96% are singletons. Sequenced material: naive CD4+ T cells sorted from blood. The receptors were gathered from a woman aged 25-40 years in good health. CDR3s include the opening cysteine and the closing phenylalanine or tryptophan. D genes are given only for firm matches. Where a row states a size, it is once, few, many or the class of an expanded clone; other rows omit it.

D	size	V	J	DNA	CDR3
-	-	TRBV7-2	TRBJ2-3	TGTGCCAGCAGCTTAGACGGCGGACGCACAGATACGCAGTATTTT	CASSLDGGRTDTQYF
-	-	TRBV2	TRBJ1-5	TGTGCCAGCAGTGACGTTAGCAATCAGCCCCAGCATTTT	CASSDVSNQPQHF
TRBD1	-	TRBV19	TRBJ1-2	TGTGCCAGTAGGGAAACAGGGGACTATGGCTACACCTTC	CASRETGDYGYTF
-	-	TRBV30	TRBJ2-1	TGTGCCTGGAGCGGGACAATTAACAATGAGCAGTTCTTC	CAWSGTINNEQFF
-	-	TRBV11-2	TRBJ2-7	TGTGCCAGCAGCCCCGGCCTGGAAACCTACGAGCAGTACTTC	CASSPGLETYEQYF
-	-	TRBV5-6	TRBJ1-2	TGTGCCAGCAGCTTGGTTCAATTAGTGGGTGGCTACACCTTC	CASSLVQLVGGYTF
-	-	TRBV15	TRBJ2-5	TGTGCCACCAGCAGAGATCGGTTGGGATCCCAAGAGACCCAGTACTTC	CATSRDRLGSQETQYF
-	-	TRBV28	TRBJ2-2	TGTGCCACCAGGAGGGGGCGTGGGCTGTTTTTT	CATRRGRGLFF
-	-	TRBV5-5	TRBJ2-2	TGTGCCAGCAGCTCCAGCAGGTTGCCGGCGACCGGGGAGCTGTTTTTT	CASSSSRLPATGELFF
TRBD1	-	TRBV10-3	TRBJ2-7	TGTGCCATCAGTGAGTCCCCGGGACAGGGTGAGCAGTACTTC	CAISESPGQGEQYF
TRBD1	-	TRBV18	TRBJ2-7	TGTGCCAGCTCACCCGGACAGGGGAAATCCTACGAGCAGTACTTC	CASSPGQGKSYEQYF
TRBD1	-	TRBV6-5	TRBJ1-1	TGTGCCAGCAGTAAGACAGGGGGCGGGACTGAAGCTTTCTTT	CASSKTGGGTEAFF
-	-	TRBV28	TRBJ1-1	TGTGCCAGCAGACCCGCGGGCAGGGCGGAGGACACTGAAGCTTTCTTT	CASRPAGRAEDTEAFF
-	-	TRBV28	TRBJ2-7	TGTGCCAGCAGGGACCGGATGAACTACGAGCAGTACTTC	CASRDRMNYEQYF
TRBD2	-	TRBV5-1	TRBJ2-5	TGCGCCAGCAGCTTGTTTAGCGGGAGCCAAGAGACCCAGTACTTC	CASSLFSGSQETQYF
TRBD1	-	TRBV5-1	TRBJ2-7	TGCGCCAGCAGCAAACGACAGGGCTACGAGCAGTACTTC	CASSKRQGYEQYF
-	-	TRBV5-1	TRBJ2-7	TGCGCCAGCAGCCCCGGGTGGGAAGAAGGCGAGCAGTACTTC	CASSPGWEEGEQYF
-	once	TRBV19	TRBJ2-5	TGTGCCAGTTCTCCGGGACACCAAGAGACCCAGTACTTC	CASSPGHQETQYF
TRBD1	-	TRBV19	TRBJ1-1	TGTGCCAGTAGTATCGGGACAGGGGGCCCACACACTGAAGCTTTCTTT	CASSIGTGGPHTEAFF
-	-	TRBV19	TRBJ1-5	TGTGCCAGTAGTATAGATAGGGGACGGAATCAGCCCCAGCATTTT	CASSIDRGRNQPQHF
-	-	TRBV5-1	TRBJ1-1	TGCGCCAGCGTCCTTCAGGAAAACACTGAAGCTTTCTTT	CASVLQENTEAFF
-	-	TRBV28	TRBJ2-2	TGTGCCAGCAGTTTGGGCAGGGCGGGGACCGGGGAGCTGTTTTTT	CASSLGRAGTGELFF
TRBD1	-	TRBV18	TRBJ1-2	TGTGCCAGCTCATCTACAGGGGTGGACAACTATGGCTACACCTTC	CASSSTGVDNYGYTF
TRBD1	-	TRBV2	TRBJ2-2	TGTGCCAGCAGTCGACAGGGGGCGAACGGGGAGCTGTTTTTT	CASSRQGANGELFF
TRBD1	-	TRBV2	TRBJ1-2	TGTGCCAGCAGCCCCGCCGCAGGGGGCGGAGATGGCTACACCTTC	CASSPAAGGGDGYTF
-	-	TRBV5-1	TRBJ2-7	TGCGCCAGCAGCTTGGTTTTGAGCGGCAGAGAGGAGCAGTACTTC	CASSLVLSGREEQYF
TRBD2	-	TRBV4-2	TRBJ2-5	TGTGCCAGCAGCCCCGGGGCTAGCGGGAGACTAGTTGCGGAGACCCAGTACTTC	CASSPGASGRLVAETQYF
TRBD1	-	TRBV7-2	TRBJ2-7	TGTGCCAGCAGCTTTACAGGGGCCTACGAGCAGTACTTC	CASSFTGAYEQYF
TRBD2	-	TRBV5-1	TRBJ2-1	TGCGCCAGCAGCTTGGAGATAGCGGGAAGGAATGAGCAGTTCTTC	CASSLEIAGRNEQFF